The clone carrying this T cell receptor beta chain came up many times. The data are from a study of T-cell reconstitution after alpha-beta-depleted transplantation in children. V was cut by 8 bases and J by 0 bases, with 2 bases left in between. This CDR3 is 11 amino acids long. Germline CDR1 and CDR2: LGHDT and YNNKEL (reference sequence). This sample's TCRbeta library carried unique molecular identifier barcodes. TCRdb used MiXCR to reprocess the PCR reads, holding one entry per CDR3 protein. Among around 78,000 distinct CDR3 sequences listed, about 7% were seen once. This receptor was identified in a human donor who donated a stem cell graft to a child with acute lymphoblastic leukemia. This chain joins TRBV3-1 and TRBJ2-1; no firm D call. The sample in question was PBMCs from the stem cell graft donor, obtained from the stem cell graft. This CDR3 reads CASVSYNEQFF. In DNA, the CDR3 is TGTGCCAGCGTCTCCTACAATGAGCAGTTCTTC.